This T cell receptor beta chain was retrieved from a study of shared clonotypes between healthy human individuals. Germline CDR1 reads SEHNR; CDR2 reads FQNEAQ (reference sequence). The CDR3 has 14 amino acids. Trimming cost V 4 bases and J 5 bases, with 14 bases left between them. Study results and limitations: Researchers found naive subsets generally carried larger estimated richness than memory subsets.

The assay was immunoSEQ multiplex PCR, and TCRdb's table has in-frame clones only and misses some. Among 450,000 to 700,000 clones listed, nearly 97% were seen once. As defined, naive CD8 cells were CD45RO-negative and positively selected for CCR7, with terminally differentiated effector memory CD45RA+ cells excluded. Turning to this clone: The target antigen is unknown.

The source of this sequence is a woman aged 25 to 39 in good health. The V gene is TRBV7-9, the J gene TRBJ2-5, with D unresolved. The specimen sequenced was naive CD8+ T cells sorted from blood. For the CDR3, the DNA is TGTGCCAGCAGCTACGTAGGTGATGGGGAGACCCAGTACTTC. Encoded protein: CASSYVGDGETQYF.